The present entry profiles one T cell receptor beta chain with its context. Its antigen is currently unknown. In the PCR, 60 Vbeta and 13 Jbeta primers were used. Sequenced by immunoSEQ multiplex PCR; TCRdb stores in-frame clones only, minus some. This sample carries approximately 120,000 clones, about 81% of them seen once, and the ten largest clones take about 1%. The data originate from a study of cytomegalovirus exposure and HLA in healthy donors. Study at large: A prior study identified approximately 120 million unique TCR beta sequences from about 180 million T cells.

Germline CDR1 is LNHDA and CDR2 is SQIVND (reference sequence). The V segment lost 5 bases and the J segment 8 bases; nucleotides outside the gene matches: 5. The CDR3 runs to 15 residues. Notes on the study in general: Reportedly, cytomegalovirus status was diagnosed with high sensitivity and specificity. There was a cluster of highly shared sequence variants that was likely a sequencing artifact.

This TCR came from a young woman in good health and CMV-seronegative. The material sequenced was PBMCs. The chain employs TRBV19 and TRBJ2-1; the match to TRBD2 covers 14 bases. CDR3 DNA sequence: TGTGCCAGTAGTGCCGGGACTAGCGGGAGCCATGAGCAGTTCTTC. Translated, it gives CASSAGTSGSHEQFF.